This T cell receptor beta chain was obtained from a study of beta chain features in type 1 diabetes. Study summary: Sorted cells numbering roughly 100,000,000 were examined across all samples.

Study-wide findings and caveats: PCR may have favored shorter templates equally in patients and controls. Among patients with Type 1 diabetes, TCRB CDR3s were moderately but significantly shorter in every one of the four CD4+ subsets.

Donors underwent one heparinised blood draw, about 110 mL on average. This clone was observed a single time. Its specificity is not known. Investigators reverse transcribed all isolated RNA, so they sequenced expressed TCRB transcripts. The assay was immunoSEQ multiplex PCR, and TCRdb's table has in-frame clones only and misses some. Altogether about 470,000 clones are present, around 30% being singletons, with the ten largest covering around 0.065%. With 4 bases clipped from V and 4 bases from J, the junction kept 10 bases outside the gene matches. Per the germline V gene, CDR1 is GTSNPN and CDR2 is SVGIG (reference sequence). This CDR3 comprises 16 residues.

The origin of this receptor is a man between 18 and 35 years old in good health. Source material: naive CD4+ T cells from blood. This chain uses TRBV30 with TRBJ2-3, with TRBD2 matching 11 bases. In DNA form, the CDR3 reads TGTGCCTGGACCAGACTAGCGGGACAGATTCCAGATACGCAGTATTTT. Translation: CAWTRLAGQIPDTQYF.